These T cell receptor beta chains were read from a single sample in a study of cytomegalovirus exposure and HLA in healthy donors. Sequencing was performed with immunoSEQ multiplex PCR; in TCRdb, only in-frame clones are kept and a portion is missing. The table has some 150,000 clones, 75% to 90% seen once. Sequenced material: PBMCs. These receptors all come from a man aged 35 to 55 in good health and CMV-seronegative. Both conserved end residues are part of each CDR3. A D gene is named only where the DNA matches it firmly. Rows give clone size only sometimes, using once, few, many, or a class for an expanded clone.

length: 14; size: few; D: -; J: TRBJ1-2; V: TRBV19; CDR3: CASRNENSNYGYTF; DNA: TGTGCCAGTAGGAATGAAAACAGCAACTATGGCTACACCTTC
length: 18; size: -; D: -; J: TRBJ1-3; V: TRBV9; CDR3: CASSVAGTPEISGNTIYF; DNA: TGTGCCAGCAGCGTAGCCGGGACACCTGAAATCTCTGGAAACACCATATATTTT
length: 16; size: -; D: -; J: TRBJ2-2; V: TRBV19; CDR3: CASTPRGTTNTGELFF; DNA: TGTGCCAGTACTCCAAGAGGGACAACGAACACCGGGGAGCTGTTTTTT
length: 16; size: -; D: -; J: TRBJ2-4; V: TRBV2; CDR3: CASSETTYIAKNIQYF; DNA: TGTGCCAGCAGTGAAACTACCTATATCGCCAAAAACATTCAGTACTTC
length: 15; size: -; D: TRBD2; J: TRBJ2-3; V: TRBV27; CDR3: CASMHPSGFTDTQYF; DNA: TGTGCCAGCATGCACCCTAGCGGTTTCACAGATACGCAGTATTTT
length: 16; size: -; D: -; J: TRBJ1-2; V: TRBV2; CDR3: CASSENVGASNYGYTF; DNA: TGTGCCAGCAGTGAAAATGTGGGGGCAAGTAACTATGGCTACACCTTC
length: 15; size: -; D: -; J: TRBJ1-2; V: TRBV19; CDR3: CASSSGGIANYGYTF; DNA: TGTGCCAGTAGTAGCGGGGGAATAGCTAACTATGGCTACACCTTC
length: 13; size: -; D: -; J: TRBJ1-1; V: TRBV7-9; CDR3: CASRGHPNTEAFF; DNA: TGTGCCAGCAGGGGACATCCGAACACTGAAGCTTTCTTT
length: 12; size: -; D: -; J: TRBJ1-2; V: TRBV6-1; CDR3: CASSSGAYGYTF; DNA: TGTGCCAGCAGTTCTGGTGCGTATGGCTACACCTTC
length: 15; size: -; D: TRBD1; J: TRBJ2-5; V: TRBV5-8; CDR3: CASSSGQGGQETQYF; DNA: TGTGCCAGCAGCTCTGGACAGGGTGGTCAAGAGACCCAGTACTTC
length: 14; size: -; D: TRBD2; J: TRBJ2-1; V: TRBV10-3; CDR3: CAISAGRALYEQFF; DNA: TGTGCCATCAGTGCGGGGAGGGCCCTCTATGAGCAGTTCTTC
length: 14; size: -; D: TRBD1; J: TRBJ2-7; V: TRBV2; CDR3: CASSRDRGNYEQYF; DNA: TGTGCCAGCAGCAGGGACAGGGGTAACTACGAGCAGTACTTC
length: 15; size: -; D: -; J: TRBJ2-3; V: TRBV11-1; CDR3: CASSAQSGGADTQYF; DNA: TGTGCCAGCAGCGCCCAGTCTGGGGGCGCAGATACGCAGTATTTT
length: 12; size: few; D: -; J: TRBJ2-7; V: TRBV11-3; CDR3: CASSPARGEQYF; DNA: TGTGCCAGCAGCCCGGCCCGGGGCGAGCAGTACTTC
length: 15; size: -; D: TRBD1; J: TRBJ2-5; V: TRBV15; CDR3: CATSGGTGRQETQYF; DNA: TGTGCCACCAGCGGTGGGACAGGGCGCCAAGAGACCCAGTACTTC
length: 14; size: -; D: -; J: TRBJ1-1; V: TRBV5-4; CDR3: CASSLARGGSEAFF; DNA: TGTGCCAGCAGCTTGGCCCGGGGAGGCTCTGAAGCTTTCTTT
length: 15; size: once; D: -; J: TRBJ1-4; V: TRBV4-1; CDR3: CASSQERGGSEKLFF; DNA: TGCGCCAGCAGCCAAGAACGGGGGGGAAGTGAAAAACTGTTTTTT
length: 12; size: -; D: -; J: TRBJ2-5; V: TRBV2; CDR3: CASKLASETQYF; DNA: TGTGCCAGCAAACTAGCTTCTGAGACCCAGTACTTC
length: 14; size: -; D: -; J: TRBJ1-2; V: TRBV2; CDR3: CASLRTEANYGYTF; DNA: TGTGCCAGCCTTCGGACAGAAGCTAACTATGGCTACACCTTC
length: 15; size: -; D: TRBD2; J: TRBJ2-2; V: TRBV28; CDR3: CASSTSRLAGGELFF; DNA: TGTGCCAGCAGCACCTCCAGACTAGCGGGGGGGGAGCTGTTTTTT
length: 14; size: -; D: TRBD2; J: TRBJ2-5; V: TRBV2; CDR3: CASSVAGGLETQYF; DNA: TGTGCCAGCAGTGTAGCGGGGGGGCTGGAGACCCAGTACTTC
length: 14; size: -; D: TRBD1; J: TRBJ1-1; V: TRBV7-3; CDR3: CASSPQGEFTEAFF; DNA: TGTGCCAGCAGCCCGCAGGGGGAGTTTACTGAAGCTTTCTTT
length: 14; size: -; D: -; J: TRBJ2-1; V: TRBV6-6; CDR3: CASSYSASSNEQFF; DNA: TGTGCCAGCAGTTACTCTGCTAGTTCCAATGAGCAGTTCTTC
length: 12; size: -; D: TRBD1; J: TRBJ2-7; V: TRBV29-1; CDR3: CSAGTGLDEQYF; DNA: TGCAGCGCCGGGACAGGGCTGGACGAGCAGTACTTC
length: 15; size: -; D: -; J: TRBJ2-7; V: TRBV27; CDR3: CASRPGTPRVYEQYF; DNA: TGTGCCAGCAGGCCCGGGACTCCTCGCGTCTACGAGCAGTACTTC
length: 15; size: -; D: TRBD1; J: TRBJ2-2; V: TRBV5-1; CDR3: CASSGGQENTGELFF; DNA: TGCGCCAGCTCAGGGGGACAGGAGAACACCGGGGAGCTGTTTTTT
length: 14; size: -; D: -; J: TRBJ2-7; V: TRBV4-3; CDR3: CASSQDGESYEQYF; DNA: TGCGCCAGCAGCCAAGACGGGGAGAGCTACGAGCAGTACTTC
length: 14; size: -; D: -; J: TRBJ1-2; V: TRBV6-6; CDR3: CASANPSRFYGYTF; DNA: TGTGCCAGCGCCAACCCCAGCAGGTTCTATGGCTACACCTTC
length: 16; size: once; D: -; J: TRBJ2-1; V: TRBV7-3; CDR3: CASSSEVGRAYNEQFF; DNA: TGTGCCAGCAGCTCAGAAGTTGGTAGAGCGTACAATGAGCAGTTCTTC
length: 11; size: -; D: TRBD2; J: TRBJ2-5; V: TRBV27; CDR3: CVAGVGETQYF; DNA: TGTGTAGCGGGGGTCGGAGAGACCCAGTACTTC
length: 15; size: -; D: TRBD2; J: TRBJ2-5; V: TRBV9; CDR3: CASSAASGGLETQYF; DNA: TGTGCCAGCAGCGCCGCCTCGGGAGGGCTAGAGACCCAGTACTTC
length: 15; size: -; D: TRBD2; J: TRBJ2-7; V: TRBV4-3; CDR3: CASSQVAGGAYEQYF; DNA: TGCGCCAGCAGCCAAGTAGCGGGAGGAGCCTACGAGCAGTACTTC
length: 15; size: -; D: TRBD2; J: TRBJ2-2; V: TRBV15; CDR3: CATSRDAGVTGELFF; DNA: TGTGCCACCAGCAGAGATGCGGGGGTCACCGGGGAGCTGTTTTTT
length: 11; size: -; D: -; J: TRBJ1-2; V: TRBV19; CDR3: CASRAGYGYTF; DNA: TGTGCCAGTCGGGCGGGCTATGGCTACACCTTC
length: 14; size: -; D: TRBD2; J: TRBJ2-5; V: TRBV5-1; CDR3: CASSPSGLQETQYF; DNA: TGCGCCAGCAGCCCGTCGGGACTACAAGAGACCCAGTACTTC
length: 14; size: -; D: TRBD1; J: TRBJ1-2; V: TRBV5-1; CDR3: CASTREGAYYGYTF; DNA: TGCGCCAGCACAAGAGAGGGGGCGTACTATGGCTACACCTTC
length: 13; size: -; D: TRBD1; J: TRBJ1-1; V: TRBV5-8; CDR3: CASRTGRNTEAFF; DNA: TGTGCCAGCAGGACAGGGCGGAACACTGAAGCTTTCTTT
length: 15; size: -; D: -; J: TRBJ2-3; V: TRBV7-3; CDR3: CASSLTSGWSDTQYF; DNA: TGTGCCAGCAGCTTAACCTCGGGGTGGTCAGATACGCAGTATTTT
length: 16; size: -; D: -; J: TRBJ1-1; V: TRBV6-5; CDR3: CASSYSQGWVNTEAFF; DNA: TGTGCCAGCAGTTACTCCCAGGGGTGGGTTAACACTGAAGCTTTCTTT
length: 13; size: -; D: -; J: TRBJ2-7; V: TRBV10-3; CDR3: CAISESRGYEQYF; DNA: TGTGCCATCAGTGAGTCCAGAGGATACGAGCAGTACTTC
length: 11; size: -; D: -; J: TRBJ2-7; V: TRBV20-1; CDR3: CSAWVGGEQYF; DNA: TGCAGCGCTTGGGTTGGAGGGGAGCAGTACTTC
length: 18; size: few; D: -; J: TRBJ1-5; V: TRBV21-1; CDR3: CASSKAAPDRGQLQPQHF; DNA: TGTGCCAGCAGCAAAGCAGCCCCGGACAGGGGGCAGCTTCAGCCCCAGCATTTT
length: 16; size: once; D: TRBD1; J: TRBJ1-4; V: TRBV7-2; CDR3: CASSLVSGTVNEKLFF; DNA: TGTGCCAGCAGCTTAGTGTCCGGGACAGTTAATGAAAAACTGTTTTTT
length: 16; size: -; D: TRBD1; J: TRBJ1-5; V: TRBV7-8; CDR3: CASSLDRVHSNQPQHF; DNA: TGTGCCAGCAGCCTTGACAGGGTCCATAGCAATCAGCCCCAGCATTTT
length: 15; size: once; D: TRBD1; J: TRBJ2-5; V: TRBV7-3; CDR3: CASSLIQGGQETQYF; DNA: TGTGCCAGCAGCTTAATACAGGGGGGTCAAGAGACCCAGTACTTC
length: 13; size: -; D: -; J: TRBJ1-6; V: TRBV6-5; CDR3: CASTLGGLSPLHF; DNA: TGTGCCAGCACACTGGGAGGGCTATCACCCCTCCACTTT
length: 14; size: once; D: -; J: TRBJ1-1; V: TRBV7-8; CDR3: CASRFSRRDTEAFF; DNA: TGTGCCAGCAGATTTAGCCGTCGTGACACTGAAGCTTTCTTT
length: 15; size: -; D: -; J: TRBJ1-1; V: TRBV21-1; CDR3: CASSKVWSVSAEAFF; DNA: TGTGCCAGCAGCAAAGTTTGGAGCGTGAGCGCTGAAGCTTTCTTT
length: 14; size: -; D: TRBD1; J: TRBJ2-4; V: TRBV7-2; CDR3: CASSTTGVKNIQYF; DNA: TGTGCCAGCAGCACCACAGGGGTCAAAAACATTCAGTACTTC
length: 14; size: once; D: TRBD1; J: TRBJ2-2; V: TRBV5-1; CDR3: CASSPTGGTGELFF; DNA: TGCGCCAGCAGCCCCACAGGGGGCACCGGGGAGCTGTTTTTT
length: 13; size: -; D: -; J: TRBJ2-7; V: TRBV4-3; CDR3: CASSQYRSYEQYF; DNA: TGCGCCAGCAGCCAGTACAGGAGTTACGAGCAGTACTTC
length: 14; size: -; D: TRBD2; J: TRBJ2-2; V: TRBV7-2; CDR3: CASSLGLNTGELFF; DNA: TGTGCCAGCAGCCTGGGACTAAACACCGGGGAGCTGTTTTTT
length: 15; size: -; D: TRBD2; J: TRBJ2-3; V: TRBV30; CDR3: CAWSILGGGTDTQYF; DNA: TGTGCCTGGAGTATCCTCGGGGGGGGCACAGATACGCAGTATTTT
length: 15; size: -; D: TRBD1; J: TRBJ2-7; V: TRBV6-6; CDR3: CASRTGTAIAYEQYF; DNA: TGTGCCAGCAGGACGGGGACAGCCATCGCATACGAGCAGTACTTC
length: 15; size: -; D: TRBD1; J: TRBJ1-3; V: TRBV7-2; CDR3: CASSLWTGTGNTIYF; DNA: TGTGCCAGCAGCTTATGGACAGGGACTGGAAACACCATATATTTT
length: 16; size: -; D: TRBD1; J: TRBJ2-1; V: TRBV11-2; CDR3: CASSLGVGQGYNEQFF; DNA: TGTGCCAGCAGCTTGGGGGTGGGACAGGGCTACAATGAGCAGTTCTTC
length: 15; size: -; D: TRBD2; J: TRBJ2-1; V: TRBV27; CDR3: CASSGRASGYNEQFF; DNA: TGTGCCAGCAGTGGGCGGGCTAGCGGTTACAATGAGCAGTTCTTC
length: 15; size: -; D: -; J: TRBJ2-2; V: TRBV7-8; CDR3: CASSWVLGGTGELFF; DNA: TGTGCCAGCAGCTGGGTCCTAGGGGGCACCGGGGAGCTGTTTTTT
length: 14; size: few; D: -; J: TRBJ2-7; V: TRBV5-4; CDR3: CASSLGSTTYEQYF; DNA: TGTGCCAGCAGCTTGGGGTCTACCACCTACGAGCAGTACTTC